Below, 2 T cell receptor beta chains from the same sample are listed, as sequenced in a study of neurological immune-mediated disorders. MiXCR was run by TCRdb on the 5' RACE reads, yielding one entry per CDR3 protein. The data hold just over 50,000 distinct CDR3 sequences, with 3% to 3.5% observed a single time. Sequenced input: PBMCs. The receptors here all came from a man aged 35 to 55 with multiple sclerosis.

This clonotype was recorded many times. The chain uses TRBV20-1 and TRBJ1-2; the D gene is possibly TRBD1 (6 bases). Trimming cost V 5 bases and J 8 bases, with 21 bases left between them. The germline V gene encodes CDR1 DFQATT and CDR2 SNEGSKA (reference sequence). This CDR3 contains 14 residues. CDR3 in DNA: TGCAGTGCTCCCCGAGGGGGTACGAATCGCGGCTACACCTTC. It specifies CSAPRGGTNRGYTF.

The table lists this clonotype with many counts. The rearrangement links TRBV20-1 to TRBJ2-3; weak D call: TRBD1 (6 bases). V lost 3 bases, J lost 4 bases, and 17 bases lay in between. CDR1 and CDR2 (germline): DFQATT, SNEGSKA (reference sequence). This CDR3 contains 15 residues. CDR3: CSARTGSGLADTQYF. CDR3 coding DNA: TGCAGTGCTAGGACAGGAAGCGGTTTGGCAGATACGCAGTATTTT.